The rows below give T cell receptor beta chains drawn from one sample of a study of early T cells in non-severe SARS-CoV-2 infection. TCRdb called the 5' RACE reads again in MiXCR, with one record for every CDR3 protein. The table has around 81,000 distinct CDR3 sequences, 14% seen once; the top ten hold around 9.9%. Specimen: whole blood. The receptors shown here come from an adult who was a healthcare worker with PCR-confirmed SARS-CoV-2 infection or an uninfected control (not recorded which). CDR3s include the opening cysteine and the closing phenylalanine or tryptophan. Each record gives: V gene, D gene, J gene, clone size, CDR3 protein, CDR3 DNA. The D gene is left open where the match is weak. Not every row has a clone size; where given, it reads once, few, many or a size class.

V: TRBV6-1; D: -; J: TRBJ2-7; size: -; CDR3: CASNWGNYEQYF; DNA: TGTGCCAGCAATTGGGGAAACTACGAGCAGTACTTC
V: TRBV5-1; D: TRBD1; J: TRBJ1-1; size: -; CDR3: CASRPGTGTEVTEAFF; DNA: TGCGCCAGCAGACCCGGGACAGGGACTGAGGTCACTGAAGCTTTCTTT
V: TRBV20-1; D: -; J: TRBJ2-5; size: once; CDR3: CSASSAAQETQYF; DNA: TGCAGTGCTAGTTCCGCGGCACAAGAGACCCAGTACTTC
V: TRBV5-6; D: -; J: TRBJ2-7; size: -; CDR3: CASSRGRPSYEQYF; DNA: TGTGCCAGCAGTCGGGGCAGGCCGAGCTACGAGCAGTACTTC
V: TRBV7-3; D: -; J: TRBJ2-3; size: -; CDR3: CASSPPNADTQYF; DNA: TGTGCCAGCAGCCCCCCTAATGCAGATACGCAGTATTTT
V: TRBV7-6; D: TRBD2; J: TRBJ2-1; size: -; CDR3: CASSKGTSGGNRNEQFF; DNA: TGTGCCAGCAGCAAAGGGACTAGCGGGGGGAATAGGAATGAGCAGTTCTTC
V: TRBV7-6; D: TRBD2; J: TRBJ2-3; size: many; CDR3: CASSLWGRTSGGIDTQYF; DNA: TGTGCCAGCAGCTTATGGGGACGTACTAGCGGGGGGATAGATACGCAGTATTTT
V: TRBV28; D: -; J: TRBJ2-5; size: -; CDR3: CASSFEGKPQETQYF; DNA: TGTGCCAGCAGTTTCGAGGGGAAGCCTCAAGAGACCCAGTACTTC
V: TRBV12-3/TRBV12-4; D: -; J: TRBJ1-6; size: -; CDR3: CASSLRGSNNSPLHF; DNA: TGTGCCAGCAGTTTACGGGGGTCAAATAATTCACCCCTCCACTTT
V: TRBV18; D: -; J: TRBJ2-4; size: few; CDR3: CASSPDLNIQYF; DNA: TGTGCCAGCTCACCGGACCTAAACATTCAGTACTTC
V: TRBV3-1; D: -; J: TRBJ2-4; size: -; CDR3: CASSQPSGGGDIQYF; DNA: TGTGCCAGCAGCCAACCTTCCGGGGGCGGGGACATTCAGTACTTC
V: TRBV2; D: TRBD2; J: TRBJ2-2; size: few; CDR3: CASSKTSWYTGELFF; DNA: TGTGCCAGCAGTAAGACTAGCTGGTACACCGGGGAGCTGTTTTTT
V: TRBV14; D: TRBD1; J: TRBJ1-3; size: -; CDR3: CASSPGQGKPHTIYF; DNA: TGTGCCAGCAGCCCCGGACAGGGGAAACCCCACACCATATATTTT
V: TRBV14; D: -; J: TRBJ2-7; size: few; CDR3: CASSQILTGVDEQYF; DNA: TGTGCCAGCAGCCAAATCCTGACAGGAGTGGACGAGCAGTACTTC
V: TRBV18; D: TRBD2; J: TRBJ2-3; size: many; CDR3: CASSFRPAGSTDTQYF; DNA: TGTGCCAGCTCATTTCGTCCAGCGGGGAGCACAGATACGCAGTATTTT
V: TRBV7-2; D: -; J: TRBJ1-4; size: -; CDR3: CASSINVGTELFF; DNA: TGTGCCAGCAGCATTAACGTAGGAACAGAACTGTTTTTT
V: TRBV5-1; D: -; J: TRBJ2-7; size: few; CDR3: CASSPSTASVDEQYF; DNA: TGCGCCAGCAGCCCGTCCACAGCGTCGGTGGACGAGCAGTACTTC
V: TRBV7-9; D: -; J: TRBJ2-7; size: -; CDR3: CASSLHLYGIDPSYEQYF; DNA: TGTGCCAGCAGCTTACACCTCTATGGGATAGACCCATCCTACGAGCAGTACTTC
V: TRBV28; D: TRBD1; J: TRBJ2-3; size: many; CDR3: CASSFGTGLIGDTQYF; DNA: TGTGCCAGCAGTTTCGGGACAGGCCTTATCGGAGATACGCAGTATTTT